The 14 T cell receptor beta chains presented below share a single source sample, sequenced in a study of response to subunit inactivated influenza vaccine. In TCRdb, the RT-PCR reads were re-called with MiXCR into one record per CDR3 protein. Counted here are about 570,000 distinct CDR3 sequences, 11% occurring once; the ten biggest clones make up roughly 11%. These records were also assigned to another study, of T cells expressing NK-cell markers. From that study: Beta-chain TCR cDNA was generated via 5'RACE template switching with UMIs.

This material consisted of PBMCs from blood, taken on the day of vaccination. The source is a man aged 45 to 65 who received an inactivated influenza vaccine.

The table lists this clonotype with a few counts. The gene calls are TRBV25-1 and TRBJ1-2; D is unclear. Between the trimmed V and J ends, which lost 2 bases and 3 bases, there was a span of 16 bases. CDR1 is MGHDK, CDR2 SYGVNS, per germline. This CDR3 is 16 amino acids long. The CDR3 is CASSERNQRGHYGYTF. The DNA of the CDR3 is TGTGCCAGCAGTGAAAGGAACCAGAGAGGACACTATGGCTACACCTTC.

This clonotype was observed at least ten times. V and J are TRBV7-2 and TRBJ2-2; D gene unclear. There are 15 residues in the CDR3. Trimming pared 0 bases from V and 7 bases from J, leaving 12 bases between. Germline V gene data show CDR1 as SGHTA and CDR2 as FQGNSA. This CDR3 reads CASSLALTSGGELFF. The CDR3 coding sequence is TGTGCCAGCAGCTTAGCGCTAACGTCTGGCGGGGAGCTGTTTTTT.

The chain joins TRBV28 to TRBJ2-3, with D perhaps assigned TRBD1 or TRBD2 (5 bases each). CDR3 length equals 17 residues. V lost 4 bases and J 1 base, leaving 18 bases between the germline ends. The germline V gene has CDR1 MDHEN and CDR2 SYDVKM. As DNA, the CDR3 is TGTGCCAGCAGTTCCCCGACAGCCACGAGGGGCACAGATACGCAGTATTTT. This gives the protein CASSSPTATRGTDTQYF.

The chain employs TRBV10-3 and TRBJ2-7; perhaps TRBD1 as D (7 bases). Per the germline V gene, CDR1 is ENHRY and CDR2 is SYGVKD. The V and J ends lost 0 bases and 5 bases respectively, with 14 bases between them. The CDR3 has 15 amino acids. The CDR3 DNA is TGTGCCATCAGTGAGTCCCCAGGGGGGCAGGACGAGCAGTACTTC. It is translated as CAISESPGGQDEQYF.

On this clonotype: An end of the junction does not agree with germline; a read error may underlie this. This sequence joins TRBV12-3 or TRBV12-4 and TRBJ2-5; 10 bases agree with TRBD2. The length of the CDR3 is 17 residues. The CDR3 nucleotides are TGTGCCAGCTCGGACCGGGCTAGCGGGAGAGGAGGACAGACCCAGGACTTC. Encoded protein: CASSDRASGRGGQTQDF.

This clonotype was counted at least ten times. The rearrangement uses TRBV20-1 and TRBJ1-5; D gene ambiguous. V lost 5 bases and J 7 bases, leaving 6 bases between the germline ends. CDR3 length: 10 amino acids. Germline CDR1 and CDR2: DFQATT and SNEGSKA (reference sequence). The CDR3: CSAPGQPQHF. The DNA for the CDR3 is TGCAGTGCTCCGGGGCAGCCCCAGCATTTT.

This clonotype turned up a few times. This rearrangement joins TRBV10-3 to TRBJ2-5; D gene ambiguous. Germline V gene sequence: CDR1 ENHRY, CDR2 SYGVKD. The CDR3 sequence is 15 residues long. Deletions cut 0 bases from V and 1 base from J, with 9 bases between. The CDR3 region is CAISESGTLQETQYF. CDR3 nucleotides: TGTGCCATCAGTGAGTCCGGCACGCTCCAAGAGACCCAGTACTTC.

This clonotype was detected many times. The chain carries TRBV10-3 and TRBJ1-2, with D possibly matching TRBD1 (5 bases). The germline CDR1 and CDR2 sequences are ENHRY and SYGVKD. This CDR3 spans 14 amino acids. V shed 4 bases and J shed 2 bases, with 11 bases lying between them. CDR3: CAISAGFGNYGYTF. Written as DNA, the CDR3 is TGTGCCATCAGTGCAGGGTTTGGGAACTATGGCTACACCTTC.

This clonotype was detected many times. The chain uses TRBV18 and TRBJ2-2; 7 bases fit TRBD1. The length of the CDR3 is 14 residues. J gave up 5 bases and V 4 bases, and 4 bases lay outside the gene matches. Germline CDR1 reads KGHSH; CDR2 reads LQKENI. The CDR3 DNA follows: TGTGCCAGCTCACAAACAGGGGCAACCGGGGAGCTGTTTTTT. Translated, it gives CASSQTGATGELFF.

The chain recombines TRBV5-1 with TRBJ2-7, with D maybe TRBD1 (6 bases). This CDR3 has 17 residues. V was pared by 4 bases and J by 3 bases, with 23 bases between. Per germline, CDR1 SGHRS and CDR2 YFSETQ. The CDR3 spells CASSPPLRTGTVYEQYF. The CDR3 nucleotides are TGCGCCAGCAGCCCCCCACTTCGTACAGGGACGGTCTACGAGCAGTACTTC.

The chain employs TRBV7-2 and TRBJ2-1; the match to TRBD2 covers 13 bases. Per germline, CDR1 SGHTA and CDR2 FQGNSA. The ends lost 5 bases at V and 3 bases at J; junction bases unmatched: 4. The CDR3 sequence is 16 residues long. The CDR3 region is CASSKLAGGHYNEQFF. CDR3 nucleotides: TGTGCCAGCAGCAAACTAGCGGGGGGGCACTACAATGAGCAGTTCTTC.

By sample share, this clonotype is medium-sized. The chain recombines TRBV27 with TRBJ2-2, with 7 bases that match TRBD1. Per the germline V gene, CDR1 is MNHEY and CDR2 is SMNVEV (reference sequence). The CDR3 runs 16 residues. The ends lost 5 bases at V and 2 bases at J; junction bases unmatched: 8. The CDR3 is CASSGETGYNTGELFF. The CDR3 nucleotides are TGTGCCAGCAGTGGGGAGACAGGGTACAACACCGGGGAGCTGTTTTTT.

The gene calls are TRBV7-3 and TRBJ2-1, with D uncertain. The V gene lost 6 bases and the J gene lost 6 bases, with 15 bases spanning the gap. The V gene's germline CDR1 is SGHTA and CDR2 FQGTGA. The CDR3 spans 14 residues. CDR3 nucleotide sequence: TGTGCCAGCAGGCCCGGGCCTTCCATCAATGAGCAGTTCTTC. Translation: CASRPGPSINEQFF.

The chain joins TRBV2 to TRBJ2-5, with TRBD2 matching 13 bases. This CDR3 has 17 amino acids. Germline V CDR1 and CDR2: SNHLY, FYNNEI. Trimming removed 6 bases from V and 1 base from J; junction bases left unmatched: 8. CDR3 in amino acids: CASRPGLAGKIQETQYF. In DNA, the CDR3 is TGTGCCAGCAGACCGGGACTAGCGGGAAAGATCCAAGAGACCCAGTACTTC.